This T cell receptor (beta chain) was profiled in a study of T cell changes during pregnancy in multiple sclerosis. This clone was recorded only once. Profiling relied on immunoSEQ multiplex PCR, and the TCRdb table lists in-frame clones only, not all of them. The data contain about 97,000 clones, less than 95% of them seen just once; the ten biggest clones take up over 0.6%. V lost 6 bases to trimming and J lost 8 bases, with 16 bases between them. Germline CDR1 and CDR2: MNHEY and SMNVEV (reference sequence). CDR3 length: 13 amino acids. The sequences come from peripheral blood, collected in the second trimester of pregnancy. This clonotype was sampled from a female donor in good health, enrolled as a control in a pregnancy study. The V gene is TRBV27, the J gene TRBJ1-2, with D hard to call. The CDR3 region has the DNA TGTGCCAGCAGCGGGATGGCAGTGGAGGGCTACACCTTC. This translates into CASSGMAVEGYTF.